A single TCR beta chain is shown here with its context. Original data processing: Amplifying reference gene primers gave estimates of nucleated cell counts. Assay used: immunoSEQ multiplex PCR; TCRdb lists only in-frame clones, some missing. The D gene and trimming were derived from the DNA, and the V and J assignments and clone size from that table. The sample lists about 47,000 clones; roughly 80% were seen once. Germline lookup yields CDR1 MNHEY and CDR2 SVGAGI. V was pared by 0 bases and J by 4 bases, with 1 base of the junction left unmatched. The CDR3 is made up of 14 amino acids. This sample is part of a study of blood T cell repertoires in COVID-19. Study-wide background: PBMCs, B-cell-depleted T cells, or T cells provided the cDNA or gDNA that made up the material.

This chain connects TRBV6-5 to TRBJ2-7, with 9 bases matching TRBD2. This receptor was identified in a man aged 55 to 70 with active COVID-19. Sequencing was performed on peripheral blood. The CDR3 DNA reads TGTGCCAGCAGTTACTCGCGGGGGGGATACGAGCAGTACTTC. As protein: CASSYSRGGYEQYF.